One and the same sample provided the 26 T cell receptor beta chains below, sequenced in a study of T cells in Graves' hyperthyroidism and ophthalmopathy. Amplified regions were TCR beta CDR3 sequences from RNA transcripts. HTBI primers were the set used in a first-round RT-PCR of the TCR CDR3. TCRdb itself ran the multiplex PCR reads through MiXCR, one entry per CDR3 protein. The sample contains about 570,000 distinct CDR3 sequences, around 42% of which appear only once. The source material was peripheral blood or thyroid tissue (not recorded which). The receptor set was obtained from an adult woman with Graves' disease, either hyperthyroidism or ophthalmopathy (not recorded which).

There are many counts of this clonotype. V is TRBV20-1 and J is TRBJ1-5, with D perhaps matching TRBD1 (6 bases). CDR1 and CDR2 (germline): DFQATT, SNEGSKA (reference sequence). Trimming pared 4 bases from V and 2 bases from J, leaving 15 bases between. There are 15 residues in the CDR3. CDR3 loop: CSATSRGRGNQPQHF. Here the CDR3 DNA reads TGCAGTGCTACCTCTAGGGGGAGGGGCAATCAGCCCCAGCATTTT.

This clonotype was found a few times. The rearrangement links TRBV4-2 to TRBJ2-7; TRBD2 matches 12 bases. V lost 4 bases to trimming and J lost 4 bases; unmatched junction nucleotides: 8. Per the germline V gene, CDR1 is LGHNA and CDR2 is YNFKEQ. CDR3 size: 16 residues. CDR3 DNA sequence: TGTGCCAGCAGCCCGAAGCTAGCGGGAGGGCCGTACGAGCAGTACTTC. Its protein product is CASSPKLAGGPYEQYF.

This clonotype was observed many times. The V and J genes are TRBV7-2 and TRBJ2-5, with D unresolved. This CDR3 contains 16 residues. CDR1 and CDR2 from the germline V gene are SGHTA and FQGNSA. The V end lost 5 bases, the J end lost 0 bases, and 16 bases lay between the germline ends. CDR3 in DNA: TGTGCCAGCAGCCCTTACAATTTTTTGTACCAAGAGACCCAGTACTTC. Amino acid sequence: CASSPYNFLYQETQYF.

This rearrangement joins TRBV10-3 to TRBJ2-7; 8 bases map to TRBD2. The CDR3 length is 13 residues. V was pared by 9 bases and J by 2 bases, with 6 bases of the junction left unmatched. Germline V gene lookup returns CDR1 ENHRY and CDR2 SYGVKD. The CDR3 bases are TGTGCCATTAGCGGGGACGTAACCTACGAGCAGTACTTC. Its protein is CAISGDVTYEQYF.

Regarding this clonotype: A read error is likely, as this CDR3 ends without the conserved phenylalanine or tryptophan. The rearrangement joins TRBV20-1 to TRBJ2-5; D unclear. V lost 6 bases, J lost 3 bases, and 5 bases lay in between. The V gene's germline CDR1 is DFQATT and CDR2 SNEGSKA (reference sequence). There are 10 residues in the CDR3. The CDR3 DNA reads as TGCAGTGCAAGCGAAGAGACCCAGTACCTC. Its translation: CSASEETQYL.

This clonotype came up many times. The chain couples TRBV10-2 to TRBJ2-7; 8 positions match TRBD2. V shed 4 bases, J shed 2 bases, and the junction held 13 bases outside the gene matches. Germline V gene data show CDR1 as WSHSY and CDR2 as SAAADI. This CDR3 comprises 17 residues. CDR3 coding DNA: TGCGCCAGCAGTGTTGATGGCGGAAAGGGACTAGCCTACGAGCAGTACTTC. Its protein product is CASSVDGGKGLAYEQYF.

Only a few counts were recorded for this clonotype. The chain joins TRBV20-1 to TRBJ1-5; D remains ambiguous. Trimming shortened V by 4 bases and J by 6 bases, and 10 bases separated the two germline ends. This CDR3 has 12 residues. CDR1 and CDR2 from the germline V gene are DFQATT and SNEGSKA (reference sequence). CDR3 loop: CSATQAGQPQHF. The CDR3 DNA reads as TGCAGTGCTACGCAAGCGGGTCAGCCCCAGCATTTT.

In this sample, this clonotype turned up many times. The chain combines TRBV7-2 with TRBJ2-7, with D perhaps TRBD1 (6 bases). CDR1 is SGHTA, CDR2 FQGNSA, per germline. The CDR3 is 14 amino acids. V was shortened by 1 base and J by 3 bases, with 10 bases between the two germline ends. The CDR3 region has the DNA TGTGCCAGCAGCTTAGGGCCAGGGGACTACGAGCAGTACTTC. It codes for CASSLGPGDYEQYF.

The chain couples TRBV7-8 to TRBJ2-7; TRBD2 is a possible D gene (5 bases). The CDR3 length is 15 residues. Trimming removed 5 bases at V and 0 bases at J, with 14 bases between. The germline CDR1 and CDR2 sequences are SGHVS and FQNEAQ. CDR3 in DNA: TGTGCCAGCAGCCCCCTAGCTCTCAGCTCCTACGAGCAGTACTTC. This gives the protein CASSPLALSSYEQYF.

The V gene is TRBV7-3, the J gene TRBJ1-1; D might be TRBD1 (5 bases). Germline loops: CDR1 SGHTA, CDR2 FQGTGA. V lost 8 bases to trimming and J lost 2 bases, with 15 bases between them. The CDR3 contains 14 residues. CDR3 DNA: TGTGCCAGCGTAGTAGTAGGGGTAAACACTGAAGCTTTCTTT. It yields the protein CASVVVGVNTEAFF.

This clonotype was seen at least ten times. CDR3: CASSPSDTRGYTF. The CDR3 DNA is TGTGCCAGCTCACCGTCGGATACTAGGGGCTACACCTTC. V is TRBV18 and J is TRBJ1-2; D gene ambiguous. Trimming took 3 bases from V and 8 from J, leaving 13 bases between them. The CDR3 has 13 amino acids. From germline, CDR1 is KGHSH and CDR2 LQKENI.

This CDR3 is CSATRTSGGPDEQYF. CDR3 nucleotide sequence: TGCAGTGCTACCCGGACTAGCGGGGGACCCGACGAGCAGTACTTC. The chain joins TRBV20-1 to TRBJ2-7, with 13 bases fitting TRBD2. This CDR3 is 15 amino acids long. Looked up from germline, CDR1 is DFQATT and CDR2 is SNEGSKA (reference sequence). The junction had 8 bases not matched to a gene; V was cut back by 4 bases and J by 5 bases.

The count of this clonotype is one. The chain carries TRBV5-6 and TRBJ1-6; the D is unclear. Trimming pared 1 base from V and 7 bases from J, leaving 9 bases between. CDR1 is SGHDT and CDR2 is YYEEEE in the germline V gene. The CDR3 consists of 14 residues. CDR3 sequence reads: CASSLRTTNSPLHF. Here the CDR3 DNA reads TGTGCCAGCAGCTTGCGGACCACAAATTCACCCCTCCACTTT.

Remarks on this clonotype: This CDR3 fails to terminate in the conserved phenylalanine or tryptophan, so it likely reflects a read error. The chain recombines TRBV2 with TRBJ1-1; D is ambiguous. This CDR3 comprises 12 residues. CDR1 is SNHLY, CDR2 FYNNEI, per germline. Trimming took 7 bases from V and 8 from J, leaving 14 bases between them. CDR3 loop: CASTETRTEAFL. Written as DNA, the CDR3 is TGTGCCAGCACGGAGACAAGAACAGAAGCTTTCCTT.

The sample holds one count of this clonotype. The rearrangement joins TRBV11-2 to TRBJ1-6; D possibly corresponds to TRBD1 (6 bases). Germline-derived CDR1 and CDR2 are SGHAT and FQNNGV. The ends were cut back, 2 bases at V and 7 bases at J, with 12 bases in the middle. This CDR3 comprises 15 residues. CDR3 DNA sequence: TGTGCCAGCAGCTTACAAACAGGGACCAATTCACCCCTCCACTTT. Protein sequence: CASSLQTGTNSPLHF.

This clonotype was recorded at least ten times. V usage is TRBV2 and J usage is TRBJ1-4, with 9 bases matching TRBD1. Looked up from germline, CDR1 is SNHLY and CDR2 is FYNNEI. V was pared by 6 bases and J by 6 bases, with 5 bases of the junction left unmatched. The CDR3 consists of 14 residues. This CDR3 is CASSSDRGHEKLFF. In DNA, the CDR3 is TGTGCCAGCAGCTCGGACAGGGGCCATGAAAAACTGTTTTTT.

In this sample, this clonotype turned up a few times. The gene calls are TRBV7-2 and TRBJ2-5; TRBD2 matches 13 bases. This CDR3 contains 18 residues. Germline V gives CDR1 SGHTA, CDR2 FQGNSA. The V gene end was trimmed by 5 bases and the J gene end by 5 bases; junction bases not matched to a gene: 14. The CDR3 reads CASSAQNPGTSGKETQYF. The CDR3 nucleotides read TGTGCCAGCAGCGCTCAAAACCCCGGGACTAGCGGGAAGGAGACCCAGTACTTC.

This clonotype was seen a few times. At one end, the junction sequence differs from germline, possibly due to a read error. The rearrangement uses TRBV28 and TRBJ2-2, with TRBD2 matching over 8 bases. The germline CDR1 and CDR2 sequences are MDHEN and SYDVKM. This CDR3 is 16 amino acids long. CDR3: CASSLWQRENAGELFF. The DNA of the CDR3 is TGTGCCAGCAGTCTATGGCAGCGGGAGAACGCCGGGGAGCTGTTTTTT. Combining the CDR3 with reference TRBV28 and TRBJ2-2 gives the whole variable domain DVKVTQSSRYLVKRTGEKVFLECVQDMDHENMFWYRQDPGLGLRLIYFSYDVKMKEKGDIPEGYSVSREKKERFSLILESASTNQTSMYLCASSLWQRENAGELFFGEGSRLTVL.

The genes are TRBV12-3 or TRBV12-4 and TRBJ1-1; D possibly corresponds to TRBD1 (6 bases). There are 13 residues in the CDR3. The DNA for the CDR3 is TGTGCTAGTGCCGGAATGGGGGCCCTGGGAGCTTTCTTT. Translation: CASAGMGALGAFF.

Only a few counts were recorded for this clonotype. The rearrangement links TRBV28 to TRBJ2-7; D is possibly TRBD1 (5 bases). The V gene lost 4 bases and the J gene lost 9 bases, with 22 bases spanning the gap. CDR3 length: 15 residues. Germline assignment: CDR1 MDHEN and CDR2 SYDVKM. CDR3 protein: CASSSQGLTYEWQYF. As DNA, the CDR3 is TGTGCCAGCAGTTCGCAGGGATTAACCTACGAGTGGCAGTACTTC. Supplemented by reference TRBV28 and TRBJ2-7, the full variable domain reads DVKVTQSSRYLVKRTGEKVFLECVQDMDHENMFWYRQDPGLGLRLIYFSYDVKMKEKGDIPEGYSVSREKKERFSLILESASTNQTSMYLCASSSQGLTYEWQYFGPGTRLTVT.

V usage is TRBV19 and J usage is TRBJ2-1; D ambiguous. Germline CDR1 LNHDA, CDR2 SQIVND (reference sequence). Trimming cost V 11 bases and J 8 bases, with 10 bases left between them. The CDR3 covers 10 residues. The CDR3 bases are TGTGCCGGAAGAACGGATGAGCAGTTCTTC. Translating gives CAGRTDEQFF.

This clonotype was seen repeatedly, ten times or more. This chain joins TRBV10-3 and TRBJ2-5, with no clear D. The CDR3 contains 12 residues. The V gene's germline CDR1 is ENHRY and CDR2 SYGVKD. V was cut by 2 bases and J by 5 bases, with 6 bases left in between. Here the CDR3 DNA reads TGTGCCATCAGTGAGGTAGAGGAGACCCAGTACTTC. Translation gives CAISEVEETQYF.

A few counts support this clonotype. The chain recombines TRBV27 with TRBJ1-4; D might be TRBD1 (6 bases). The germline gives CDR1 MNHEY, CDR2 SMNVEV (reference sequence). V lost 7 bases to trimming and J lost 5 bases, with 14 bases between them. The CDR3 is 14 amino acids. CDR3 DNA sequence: TGTGCCAGCAAACAACAGGGTGGAAATGAAAAACTGTTTTTT. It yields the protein CASKQQGGNEKLFF.

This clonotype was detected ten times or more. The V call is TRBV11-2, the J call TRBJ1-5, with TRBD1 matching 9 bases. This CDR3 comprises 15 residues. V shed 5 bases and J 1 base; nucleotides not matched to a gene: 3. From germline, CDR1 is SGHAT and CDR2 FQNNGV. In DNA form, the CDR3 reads TGTGCCAGCAGCAAGACAGGGGGGAGCAATCAGCCCCAGCATTTT. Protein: CASSKTGGSNQPQHF.

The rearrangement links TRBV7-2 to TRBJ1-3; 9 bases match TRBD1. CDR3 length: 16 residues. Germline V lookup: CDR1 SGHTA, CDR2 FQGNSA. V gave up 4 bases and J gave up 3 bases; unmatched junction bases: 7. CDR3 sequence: CASSSRQGGDGNTIYF. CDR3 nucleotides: TGTGCCAGCAGCTCAAGACAGGGGGGCGATGGAAACACCATATATTTT.

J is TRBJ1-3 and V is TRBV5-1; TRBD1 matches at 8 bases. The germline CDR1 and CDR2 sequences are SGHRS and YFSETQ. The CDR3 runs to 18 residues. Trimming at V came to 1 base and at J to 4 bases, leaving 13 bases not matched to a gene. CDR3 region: CASSLRSTGALDGNTIYF. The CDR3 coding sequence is TGCGCCAGCAGCTTGAGGTCGACAGGGGCCTTGGACGGAAACACCATATATTTT.